These 23 T cell receptor beta chains were all obtained from the same sample, sequenced in a study of blood T cells in healthy people across ages. Using a J-beta primer mix together with a sample-barcoded 5' primer, a second PCR was run for roughly 7 to 11 cycles. TCRdb fed the 5' RACE reads into MiXCR, producing one record per CDR3 protein. This sample has some 920,000 distinct CDR3 sequences; just over 50% occur once, and the top ten carry about a fifth. The sequencing sample was made of blood. These TCRs come from a woman aged 55-69 years in good health.

This clonotype appeared a few times. V is TRBV7-2 and J is TRBJ2-3, with 12 bases lining up with TRBD2. Per germline, CDR1 SGHTA and CDR2 FQGNSA. The CDR3 has 16 residues. Trimming removed 2 bases from V and 5 bases from J; junction bases left unmatched: 5. CDR3 nucleotide sequence: TGTGCCAGCAGCTTACTAGCGGGAGGGCCGATAGATACGCAGTATTTT. Amino acid sequence: CASSLLAGGPIDTQYF.

V and J are TRBV12-3 or TRBV12-4 and TRBJ2-5, with 7 bases matching TRBD2. Germline trimming cut 0 bases from V and 5 bases from J; bases unmatched to any gene: 3. The CDR3 contains 14 residues. CDR3 in amino acids: CASSLAGLEETQYF. In nucleotides, the CDR3 is TGTGCCAGCAGTTTAGCTGGACTAGAGGAGACCCAGTACTTC.

This chain connects TRBV12-3 or TRBV12-4 to TRBJ2-4; possible D gene TRBD2, 6 bases. The CDR3 has 11 amino acids. The V and J ends lost 10 bases and 4 bases respectively, with 8 bases between them. CDR3 coding DNA: TGTGCCACCAGCGGGAAAAACATTCAGTACTTC. Translated: CATSGKNIQYF.

This clonotype has a count of ten or more. The chain carries TRBV27 and TRBJ1-4, with D unresolved. Trimming pared 1 base from V and 8 bases from J, leaving 11 bases between. There are 14 residues in the CDR3. CDR1 is MNHEY and CDR2 is SMNVEV in the germline V gene (reference sequence). The chain's CDR3 is CASSLWSTSEKLFF. CDR3 nucleotide sequence: TGTGCCAGCAGTTTATGGTCGACGTCAGAAAAACTGTTTTTT.

V gene TRBV12-3 or TRBV12-4 combines with J gene TRBJ2-1; D is ambiguous. The J call may not be correct, given that the DNA end is closer to TRBJ2-7. The CDR3 consists of 13 residues. CDR3 sequence reads: CASSRVSPGEQYF. In DNA, the CDR3 is TGTGCCAGCAGTCGGGTTTCCCCTGGCGAGCAGTACTTC.

J is TRBJ2-1 and V is TRBV10-1; 7 bases fit TRBD2. V lost 3 bases, J lost 4 bases, and 6 bases stayed unmatched. The germline V gene has CDR1 WNHNN and CDR2 SYGVQD (reference sequence). CDR3 length equals 15 residues. The CDR3 sequence is CASSEQPSGYNEQFF. CDR3 nucleotides: TGCGCCAGCAGTGAACAGCCTAGCGGTTACAATGAGCAGTTCTTC.

The chain joins TRBV7-2 to TRBJ2-3; D gene unclear. Germline V CDR1 and CDR2: SGHTA, FQGNSA. This CDR3 spans 14 amino acids. Trimming removed 2 bases at V and 2 bases at J, with 8 bases between. CDR3 sequence: CASSLSTFTDTQYF. Here the CDR3 DNA reads TGTGCCAGCAGCTTATCAACTTTCACAGATACGCAGTATTTT.

This clonotype turned up a few times. The chain is built from TRBV18 and TRBJ2-7; 8 nucleotides line up with TRBD2. Germline V CDR1 and CDR2: KGHSH, LQKENI. The V segment lost 3 bases and the J segment 2 bases; nucleotides outside the gene matches: 9. CDR3 length equals 16 residues. The CDR3 sequence is CASSPILSGSPYEQYF. The CDR3 DNA sequence: TGTGCCAGCTCACCGATTTTGAGCGGGAGCCCCTACGAGCAGTACTTC.

The J gene is TRBJ2-5, the V gene TRBV7-6; D may match TRBD1 or TRBD2 (5 bases each). The CDR3 covers 15 residues. Germline-derived CDR1 and CDR2 are SGHVS and FNYEAQ. Trimming removed 5 bases at V and 0 bases at J, with 13 bases between. CDR3 region: CASSPRDGDQETQYF. CDR3 sequence (DNA): TGTGCCAGCAGCCCGAGGGACGGGGACCAAGAGACCCAGTACTTC.

V usage is TRBV11-2 and J usage is TRBJ1-4, with unresolved D. Per germline, CDR1 SGHAT and CDR2 FQNNGV. Trimming cost V 1 base and J 8 bases, with 11 bases left between them. The CDR3 is 14 amino acids. DNA of the CDR3: TGTGCCAGCAGCTTAGGGCAGCCGGGGGAAAAACTGTTTTTT. This translates into CASSLGQPGEKLFF.

This clonotype came up a few times. The rearrangement links TRBV6-2 or TRBV6-3 to TRBJ2-1; perhaps D is TRBD1 or TRBD2 (6 bases each). CDR1 and CDR2 from the germline V gene are MNHEY and SVGEGT. This CDR3 is built from 17 residues. Trimming removed 0 bases at V and 8 bases at J, with 20 bases between. The CDR3 sequence: CASSYSSSGAQTDEQFF. CDR3 bases: TGTGCCAGCAGTTACTCGAGTTCGGGGGCTCAAACCGATGAGCAGTTCTTC.

The chain is built from TRBV20-1 and TRBJ2-4; 10 bases align to TRBD2. The tail of the sequence fits TRBJ2-7 better, so the J call may be wrong. The germline V gene has CDR1 DFQATT and CDR2 SNEGSKA (reference sequence). There are 15 residues in the CDR3. As DNA, the CDR3 is TGCAGTGCCCAGCGGGAGGGCCTCCTTTCCTACGAGCAGTACTTC. Protein: CSAQREGLLSYEQYF.

This clonotype has just a few counts. The chain links TRBV25-1 to TRBJ2-7; weak D call: TRBD2 (6 bases). The CDR3 extends over 12 amino acids. Deletions cut 11 bases from V and 6 bases from J, with 17 bases between. The V gene's germline CDR1 is MGHDK and CDR2 SYGVNS. CDR3 loop: CASRDFAAEQYF. The DNA of the CDR3 is TGTGCCTCGAGGGACTTCGCCGCCGAGCAGTACTTC.

The V and J genes are TRBV14 and TRBJ1-4, with 9 bases aligning to TRBD1. CDR1 and CDR2 from the germline V gene are SGHDN and FVKESK. V trimming: 4 bases; J trimming: 2 bases; junction bases outside the gene matches: 11. The CDR3 has 18 amino acids. CDR3 nucleotides: TGTGCCAGCAGCCGCGCGGGACAGGGTTTTTCGACTAATGAAAAACTGTTTTTT. It encodes CASSRAGQGFSTNEKLFF.

This chain connects TRBV6-5 to TRBJ1-1, with unresolved D. Trimming stripped 6 bases from V and 1 base from J, with 12 bases between. Germline CDR1 and CDR2: MNHEY and SVGAGI. This CDR3 has 14 amino acids. CDR3 sequence reads: CASRDLGPNTEAFF. The CDR3 nucleotides are TGTGCCAGCAGAGACCTCGGACCGAACACTGAAGCTTTCTTT.

J is TRBJ2-1 and V is TRBV10-1, with 8 bases lining up with TRBD2. CDR1 is WNHNN, CDR2 SYGVQD, per germline (reference sequence). The ends lost 3 bases at V and 9 bases at J; junction bases unmatched: 10. The CDR3 is 15 residues long. CDR3 sequence: CASSDLSGRAVEQFF. Written as DNA, the CDR3 is TGCGCCAGCAGTGACTTGTCCGGGAGGGCCGTTGAGCAGTTCTTC.

This chain joins TRBV29-1 and TRBJ2-1, with D perhaps TRBD2 (5 bases). The V and J ends lost 5 bases and 4 bases respectively, with 12 bases between them. The CDR3 runs 13 residues. Germline-derived CDR1 and CDR2 are SQVTM and ANQGSEA. The CDR3 region is CSVSVRGYNEQFF. CDR3 nucleotides: TGCAGCGTTTCAGTAAGAGGGTACAATGAGCAGTTCTTC.

Many counts were recorded for this clonotype. The CDR3 DNA sequence: TGCGCCAGCCACGGGACAGGGTCCAATGAGCAGTTCTTC. It codes for CASHGTGSNEQFF. This rearrangement joins TRBV4-1 to TRBJ2-1; 9 positions agree with TRBD1. This CDR3 region has 13 residues. Germline lookup yields CDR1 MGHRA and CDR2 YSYEKL. The V and J ends lost 8 bases and 6 bases, in that order; junction bases with no gene match: 5.

This chain connects TRBV28 to TRBJ2-7; D perhaps matches TRBD2 (6 bases). The J call may be faulty, since TRBJ2-5 better matches the DNA end. This CDR3 comprises 14 residues. Germline V CDR1 and CDR2: MDHEN, SYDVKM. DNA of the CDR3: TGTGCCAGCAGGGAAGGAGGGACTCTAGAGACCCAGTACTTC. It specifies CASREGGTLETQYF.

This clonotype was counted between two and nine times. The J gene is TRBJ1-1, the V gene TRBV5-1; a possible D gene is TRBD1 (5 bases). V was pared by 0 bases and J by 1 base, with 13 bases between. Germline V gene lookup returns CDR1 SGHRS and CDR2 YFSETQ. CDR3 length equals 16 residues. This CDR3 reads CASSLGGRTTNTEAFF. CDR3 in DNA: TGCGCCAGCAGCTTGGGGGGCAGGACCACGAACACTGAAGCTTTCTTT.

This clonotype was seen only once. V usage is TRBV24-1 and J usage is TRBJ1-2, with TRBD1 matching over 8 bases. Per the germline V gene, CDR1 is KGHDR and CDR2 is SFDVKD. The V segment lost 6 bases and the J segment 0 bases; nucleotides outside the gene matches: 8. The CDR3 is 16 amino acids. The CDR3 region has the DNA TGTGCCACCAGTTCAGGACAGGGATCCGCTAACTATGGCTACACCTTC. It translates to CATSSGQGSANYGYTF.

This clonotype was counted between two and nine times. The gene calls are TRBV5-5 and TRBJ2-5; 7 bases fit TRBD1. The junction had 15 bases not matched to a gene; V was cut back by 4 bases and J by 3 bases. This CDR3 contains 17 residues. Germline V gene lookup returns CDR1 SGHKS and CDR2 YYEKEE (reference sequence). The CDR3 bases are TGTGCCAGCAGCCTAATCGGGGAGACAGGGCCTAAAGAGACCCAGTACTTC. Protein sequence: CASSLIGETGPKETQYF.

The sample holds a few counts of this clonotype. The rearrangement links TRBV7-9 to TRBJ1-1; D gene unclear. V gave up 2 bases and J gave up 4 bases, with 11 bases separating them. The CDR3 is made up of 14 amino acids. CDR1 SEHNR and CDR2 FQNEAQ come from the germline V gene (reference sequence). Here the CDR3 DNA reads TGTGCCAGCAGCTTACCGGGGAGAGGCACTGAAGCTTTCTTT. Amino acid sequence: CASSLPGRGTEAFF.